Following are 13 T cell receptor beta chains from one sample sequenced in a study of shared clonotypes between healthy human individuals. This table comes from immunoSEQ multiplex PCR, and its TCRdb copy is limited to in-frame clones, with some not included. The sample lists millions of clones; 85% to 95% were seen once. Sequenced: naive CD4+ T cells sorted from blood. Subset reported: CD45RA+ positively selected. The receptors were gathered from a man younger than 35 in good health.

The chain couples TRBV5-1 to TRBJ2-3; 7 positions match TRBD1. CDR1 and CDR2 (germline): SGHRS, YFSETQ. The CDR3 contains 15 residues. V gave up 4 bases and J gave up 0 bases; unmatched junction bases: 5. This CDR3 reads CASSGTESSTDTQYF. CDR3 DNA: TGCGCCAGCAGCGGGACAGAGTCTAGCACAGATACGCAGTATTTT.

This rearrangement joins TRBV16 to TRBJ2-3; the match to TRBD2 covers 8 bases. Trimming took 2 bases from V and 1 from J; bases not matched to a gene: 8. The CDR3 consists of 17 residues. CDR1 and CDR2 from the germline V gene are KGHSY and FQNENV. The DNA of the CDR3 is TGTGCCAGCAGCCAACATAGCGGGACCCGAGGCACAGATACGCAGTATTTT. Translating gives CASSQHSGTRGTDTQYF.

This clone was counted a few times. The chain has TRBV10-3 and TRBJ2-5; TRBD2 might be the D (6 bases). V gave up 4 bases and J gave up 3 bases, with 6 bases separating them. Germline CDR1 and CDR2: ENHRY and SYGVKD. The CDR3 runs 12 residues. CDR3 protein: CAISGGEETQYF. The CDR3 DNA sequence: TGTGCCATCAGTGGGGGGGAAGAGACCCAGTACTTC.

V and J are TRBV9 and TRBJ2-3; D unresolved. Germline V gene lookup returns CDR1 SGDLS and CDR2 YYNGEE. V lost 0 bases and J 3 bases, leaving 5 bases between the germline ends. This CDR3 has 13 residues. DNA for the CDR3: TGTGCCAGCAGCGTAGGAATGACAGATACGCAGTATTTT. Amino acid sequence: CASSVGMTDTQYF.

This clone was detected once. The CDR3 bases are TGTGCCAGCACCCGACAGGGGGCACGCGAGCAGTACTTC. It codes for CASTRQGAREQYF. The chain uses TRBV5-6 and TRBJ2-7; 10 bases are a match to TRBD1. The CDR3 runs 13 residues. J lost 6 bases, V lost 6 bases, and 6 bases had no gene match. Germline lookup yields CDR1 SGHDT and CDR2 YYEEEE.

This chain links TRBV29-1 with TRBJ2-7; D ambiguous. From germline, CDR1 is SQVTM and CDR2 ANQGSEA. V was cut by 0 bases and J by 5 bases, with 5 bases left in between. This CDR3 has 11 amino acids. CDR3 nucleotides: TGCAGCGTTGAAGATCCCAACGAGCAGTACTTC. Translating it yields CSVEDPNEQYF.

The J gene is TRBJ1-2, the V gene TRBV9; TRBD1 might be the D (5 bases). The CDR3 runs to 15 residues. Germline values: CDR1 SGDLS, CDR2 YYNGEE. The germline V and J ends were trimmed by 1 base and 1 base, with 11 bases remaining between them. The CDR3 is CASSVLSGLNYGYTF. The CDR3 region has the DNA TGTGCCAGCAGCGTACTGTCAGGGCTTAACTATGGCTACACCTTC.

The CDR3 protein is CASRVRLEAFF. The CDR3 DNA is TGTGCCAGCAGGGTCCGGCTCGAAGCTTTCTTT. This sequence joins TRBV2 and TRBJ1-1; D not resolved. The V end was cut by 6 bases, the J end by 8 bases, with 10 bases between. This CDR3 is 11 amino acids long. Germline CDR1 reads SNHLY; CDR2 reads FYNNEI.

The chain is built from TRBV5-1 and TRBJ2-2; 8 bases fit TRBD1. The germline gives CDR1 SGHRS, CDR2 YFSETQ. Trimming removed 0 bases from V and 1 base from J; junction bases left unmatched: 5. This CDR3 comprises 17 residues. Written as DNA, the CDR3 is TGCGCCAGCAGCTTGGGTGTTGGACAGGGGAACACCGGGGAGCTGTTTTTT. Encoded protein: CASSLGVGQGNTGELFF.

The chain couples TRBV5-8 to TRBJ1-5; no clear D gene. Per germline, CDR1 SGHTS and CDR2 YDEGEE. The CDR3 length is 15 residues. With 2 bases removed from V and 3 bases from J, the gap between germline ends came to 12 bases. Here the CDR3 DNA reads TGTGCCAGCAGCTTACCCGGCCTACTCAATCAGCCCCAGCATTTT. Its translation: CASSLPGLLNQPQHF.

The J gene is TRBJ2-5, the V gene TRBV9; no clear D gene. This CDR3 region has 16 residues. The V gene's germline CDR1 is SGDLS and CDR2 YYNGEE. Trimming took 0 bases from V and 5 from J, leaving 17 bases between them. CDR3 in amino acids: CASSVAGGGVPETQYF. The CDR3 coding sequence is TGTGCCAGCAGCGTAGCTGGCGGTGGAGTTCCGGAGACCCAGTACTTC.

The rearrangement links TRBV4-3 to TRBJ2-1; 8 bases map to TRBD1. After removal of 1 base from V and 9 bases from J, the junction contained 8 bases not matched to a gene. The germline CDR1 and CDR2 sequences are LGHNA and YSLEER. This CDR3 spans 15 amino acids. The CDR3 here is CASSQADRAHGEQFF. For the CDR3, the DNA is TGCGCCAGCAGCCAAGCGGACAGGGCCCATGGTGAGCAGTTCTTC.

The genes are TRBV15 and TRBJ1-1; no clear D gene. Germline values: CDR1 LNHNV, CDR2 YYDKDF (reference sequence). CDR3 size: 13 residues. Trimming stripped 3 bases from V and 7 bases from J, with 12 bases between. The CDR3 protein is CATSRAYLSEAFF. The CDR3 nucleotides are TGTGCCACCAGCAGGGCTTACCTTAGTGAAGCTTTCTTT. The whole variable domain, remainder taken from reference TRBV15 and TRBJ1-1, is DAMVIQNPRYQVTQFGKPVTLSCSQTLNHNVMYWYQQKSSQAPKLLFHYYDKDFNNEADTPDNFQSRRPNTSFCFLDIRSPGLGDTAMYLCATSRAYLSEAFFGQGTRLTVV.